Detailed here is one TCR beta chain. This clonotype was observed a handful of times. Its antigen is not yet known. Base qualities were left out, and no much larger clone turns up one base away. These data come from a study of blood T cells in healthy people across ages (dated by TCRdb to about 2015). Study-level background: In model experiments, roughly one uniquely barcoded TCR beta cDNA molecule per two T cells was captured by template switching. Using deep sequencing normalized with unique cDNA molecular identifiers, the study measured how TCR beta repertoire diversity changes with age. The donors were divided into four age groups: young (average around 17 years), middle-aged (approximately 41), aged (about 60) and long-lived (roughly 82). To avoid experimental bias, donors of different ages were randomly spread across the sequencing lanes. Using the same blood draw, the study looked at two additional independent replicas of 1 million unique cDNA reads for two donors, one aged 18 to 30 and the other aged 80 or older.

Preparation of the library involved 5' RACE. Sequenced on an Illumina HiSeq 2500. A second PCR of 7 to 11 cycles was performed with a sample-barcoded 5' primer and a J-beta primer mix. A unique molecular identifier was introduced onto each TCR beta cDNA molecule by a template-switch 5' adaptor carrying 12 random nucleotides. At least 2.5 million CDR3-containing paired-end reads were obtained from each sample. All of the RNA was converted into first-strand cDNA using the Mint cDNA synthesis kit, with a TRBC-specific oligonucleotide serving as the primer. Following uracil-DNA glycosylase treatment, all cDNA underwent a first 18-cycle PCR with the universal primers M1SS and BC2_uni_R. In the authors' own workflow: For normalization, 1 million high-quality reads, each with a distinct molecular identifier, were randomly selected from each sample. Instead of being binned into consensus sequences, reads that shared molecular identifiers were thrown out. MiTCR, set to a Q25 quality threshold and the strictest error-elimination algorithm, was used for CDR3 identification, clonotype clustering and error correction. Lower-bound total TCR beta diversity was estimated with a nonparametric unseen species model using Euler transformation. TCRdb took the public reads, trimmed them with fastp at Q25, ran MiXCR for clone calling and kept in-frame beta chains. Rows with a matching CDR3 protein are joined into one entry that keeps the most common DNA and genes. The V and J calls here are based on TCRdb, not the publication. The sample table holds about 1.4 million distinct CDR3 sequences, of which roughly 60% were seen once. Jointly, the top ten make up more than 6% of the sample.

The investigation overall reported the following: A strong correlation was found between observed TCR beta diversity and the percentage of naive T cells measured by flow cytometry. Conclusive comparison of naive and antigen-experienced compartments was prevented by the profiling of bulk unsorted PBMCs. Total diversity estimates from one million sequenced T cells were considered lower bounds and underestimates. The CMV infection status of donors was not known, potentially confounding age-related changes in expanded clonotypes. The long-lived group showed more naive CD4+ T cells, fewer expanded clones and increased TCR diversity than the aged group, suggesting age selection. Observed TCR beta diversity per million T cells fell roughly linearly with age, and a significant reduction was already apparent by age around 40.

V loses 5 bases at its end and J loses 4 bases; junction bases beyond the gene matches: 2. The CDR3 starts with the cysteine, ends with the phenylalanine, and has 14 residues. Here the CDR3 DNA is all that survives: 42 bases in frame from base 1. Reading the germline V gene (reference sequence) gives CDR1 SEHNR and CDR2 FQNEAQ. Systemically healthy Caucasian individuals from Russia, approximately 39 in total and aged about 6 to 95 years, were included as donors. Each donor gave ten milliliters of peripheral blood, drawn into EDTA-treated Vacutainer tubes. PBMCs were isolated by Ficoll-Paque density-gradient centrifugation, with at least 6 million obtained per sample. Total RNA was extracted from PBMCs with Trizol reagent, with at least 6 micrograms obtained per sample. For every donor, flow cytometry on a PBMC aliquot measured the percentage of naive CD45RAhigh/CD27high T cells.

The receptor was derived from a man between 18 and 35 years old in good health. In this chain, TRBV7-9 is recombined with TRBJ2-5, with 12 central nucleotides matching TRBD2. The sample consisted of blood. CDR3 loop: CASSTSGGSETQYF. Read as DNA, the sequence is TGTGCCAGCAGCACTAGCGGGGGGTCAGAGACCCAGTACTTC.